The source of this T cell receptor beta chain is a study of siplizumab effects on memory and regulatory T cells. Study results and caveats: No more than a minor fraction of alloreactive clones could be traced back to unstimulated subsets.

Worth noting for this clone: The antigen remains unidentified.

V gave up 5 bases and J gave up 4 bases; unmatched junction bases: 10. The CDR3 has 15 residues. Germline CDR1 reads LGHNA; CDR2 reads YNFKEQ. For every sample, 75,000 to 100,000 TCR templates were assayed. Generated by immunoSEQ multiplex PCR, the TCRdb table keeps only in-frame clones and is missing some. The sample yields about 98,000 clones, more than 85% seen once. The V and J genes are TRBV4-2 and TRBJ1-1; 7 bases match TRBD1. This receptor was obtained from a human donor in good health. The sample comprised CD4+ T cells sorted from blood. The CDR3: CASSLRQGESTEAFF. The CDR3 nucleotides read TGTGCCAGCAGCTTACGACAGGGAGAGAGCACTGAAGCTTTCTTT.